This T cell receptor beta chain was recovered during a study of cytomegalovirus exposure and HLA in healthy donors. The wider study: A subsequent analysis reported that the 100 to 150 validation repertoires were produced on the same platform that had also been used for the approximately 710 first-cohort repertoires.

The CDR3 runs to 15 residues. From germline, CDR1 is SGHRS and CDR2 YFSETQ. With 0 bases removed from V and 2 bases from J, the gap between germline ends came to 9 bases. Repertoires were generated with immunoSEQ multiplex PCR, while TCRdb's copy carries only in-frame clones and drops some. This sample yields about 71,000 clones, of which less than 95% are seen a single time; more than 0.9% belongs to the top ten. Input material: PBMCs. The clonotype comes from a woman aged 18-29 years in good health and CMV-seronegative. The gene calls are TRBV5-1 and TRBJ1-3, with D maybe TRBD1 (5 bases). CDR3 sequence (DNA): TGCGCCAGCAGCTTGGCCGGGGGAACTGGAAACACCATATATTTT. Translating it yields CASSLAGGTGNTIYF.